One T cell receptor beta chain is described in this entry. Its recognized antigen is unknown. Within one base of it there is no much larger clone, and no base qualities were kept. This record comes from a study of early T cells in non-severe SARS-CoV-2 infection (TCRdb year 2021). Background for the entire study: Because TCR sequencing relied on bulk RNA taken from unsorted whole blood, pairing of alpha and beta chains was not possible.

Paper-wide results and their limitations: VDJdb matching was skewed toward anti-spike CD8 responses and likely underestimated virus-specific expansions by missing private and CD4 specificities.

V is clipped by 4 bases and J by 1 base, and the sequence between their germline boundaries is 7 bases long. Reading the germline V gene gives CDR1 SGHDN and CDR2 FVKESK. The cysteine opens and the phenylalanine closes a CDR3 of 14 amino acids. The sequence is cut down to CDR3 DNA, 42 bases in frame from base 1. A case-control design nested within a healthcare worker cohort in London, UK, was used, with weekly nasopharyngeal swab PCR tests and blood sampling performed. Between 23 and 31 March 2020, the week of the UK lockdown, healthcare workers were enrolled and then followed up weekly for as long as 16 weeks. The receptor library was made with 5' RACE. TCRdb shows the sequencer as NextSeq 500. The TCR library protocol attached unique molecular identifiers to individual cDNA molecules to correct for sequencing error and PCR bias. Both TCR alpha and beta chains were sequenced, and tight co-correlation was observed between alpha and beta sequence abundances in each sample. Regarding the original processing steps: Decombinator V4 was used to annotate TCR sequences for V gene, J gene and CDR3. Expanded TCRs were defined as changing significantly between any two time points under a Poisson model with p below 0.0001. TCR abundances were normalised to the total number of TCRs sequenced per sample and were expressed as counts per million. MAIT TCRs were defined by TRAV1-2 paired with TRAJ12, TRAJ20 or TRAJ33, and iNKT TCRs by TRAV10 paired with TRAJ18. VDJdb, accessed 1 November 2021, was searched for CMV, EBV and SARS-CoV-2 annotated TCRs, excluding TCRs annotated for multiple antigens. TCRdb trimmed public reads at Q25 via fastp, called clones via MiXCR and kept in-frame beta chains. Entries are consolidated by CDR3 protein sequence, retaining the most common genes and DNA. The V and J calls were not made by the authors but by TCRdb's processing. In all, the sample holds about 50,000 distinct CDR3 sequences, and 6.2% of those were seen once. The ten largest make up 5.5% to 8% of the sample.

This sequence uses TRBV14 and TRBJ2-2; a tentative D call is TRBD1 (5 bases match). Here the sequenced sample was whole blood, taken at baseline. The clonotype originates from an adult who was a healthcare worker with PCR-confirmed SARS-CoV-2 infection or an uninfected control (not recorded which). The nucleotide sequence is TGTGCCAGCAGCCTTACAGGGAACACCGGGGAGCTGTTTTTT. Its protein product is CASSLTGNTGELFF.